This TCR beta chain was documented in a study of blood T cell repertoires in COVID-19. Germline V gives CDR1 SEHNR, CDR2 FQNEAQ (reference sequence). Deletions cut 8 bases from V and 7 bases from J, with 27 bases between. The CDR3 covers 17 residues. Profiled with immunoSEQ multiplex PCR; TCRdb holds only in-frame clones, not every one. The top ten clones hold just over 4% of a sample with 100,000 to 120,000 clones, about 80% of them seen once. This clone was recorded at least ten times. The sequenced sample consisted of peripheral blood. This TCR came from a woman in her 70s with acute or convalescent COVID-19. The chain is built from TRBV7-9 and TRBJ2-1; maybe TRBD1 (6 bases). The CDR3 reads CASVPQSTGLIGNEQFF. In nucleotides, the CDR3 is TGTGCCAGCGTCCCTCAATCCACAGGGCTGATAGGAAATGAGCAGTTCTTC.